A single sample is the source of the 2 T cell receptor beta chains below, sequenced in a study of high-grade serous ovarian cancer treatment subgroups (dated by TCRdb to the early 2020s). Collection of tumor samples took place before definitive surgery or chemotherapy. The protocol used for the library was the immunoSEQ multiplex PCR assay. In TCRdb, the immuneACCESS table is reduced to in-frame sequences with V and J assigned. These tables do not hold every clone; where another copy was compared, an unresolved V gene accounts for under half, and the others remain unexplained. This sample is represented by approximately 6,200 clones; roughly 70% of them were singletons. Of the sample, 7.5% to 8% is held by the ten largest clones. The sample consisted of tumor tissue. These receptors were taken from a human donor with high-grade serous ovarian cancer.

The gene calls are TRBV6-6 and TRBJ1-1, with unresolved D. Germline-derived CDR1 and CDR2 are MNHNY and SVGAGI (reference sequence). The CDR3 sequence is 14 residues long. The V and J ends lost 8 bases and 0 bases respectively, with 13 bases between them. The CDR3 nucleotides are TGTGCCAGCTCCATATTGACACTGAACACTGAAGCTTTCTTT. It is translated as CASSILTLNTEAFF.

The gene calls are TRBV4-1 and TRBJ2-3; perhaps D is TRBD1 or TRBD2 (5 bases each). V lost 3 bases and J 2 bases, leaving 9 bases between the germline ends. The V gene's germline CDR1 is MGHRA and CDR2 YSYEKL. The CDR3 totals 14 residues. As DNA, the CDR3 is TGCGCCAGCAGCCAGAGAGGGGTCACAGATACGCAGTATTTT. Amino acids: CASSQRGVTDTQYF.